Listed below are T cell receptor beta chains from one sample, sequenced in a study of T cells in Graves' hyperthyroidism and ophthalmopathy. TCRdb analysed the multiplex PCR reads with MiXCR anew, one entry per CDR3 protein. The sample includes about 400,000 distinct CDR3 sequences, roughly 15% seen only once; the top ten take roughly a fifth. The specimen sequenced was blood. The receptors stem from a woman aged 30 to 39 with Graves' ophthalmopathy. CDR3s include the opening cysteine and the closing phenylalanine or tryptophan. A D gene is named only where the DNA matches it firmly. Clone size is not always given. Where it is, it says once, few, many or a class for expanded clones.

v_gene	abundance	len	j_gene	d_gene	CDR3aa	CDR3nt
TRBV12-3/TRBV12-4	many	14	TRBJ1-6	-	CASSRGLRNSPLHF	TGTGCCAGCAGCCGGGGATTGCGGAATTCACCCCTCCACTTT
TRBV5-6	-	16	TRBJ1-3	TRBD1	CASSLRDRSSGNTIYF	TGTGCCAGCAGCCTCCGGGACAGAAGCTCTGGAAACACCATATATTTT
TRBV29-1	few	17	TRBJ1-4	-	CSVEASTGGATNEKLFF	TGCAGCGTTGAAGCTTCGACAGGAGGGGCAACTAATGAAAAACTGTTTTTT
TRBV6-1	-	14	TRBJ2-2	TRBD2	CASSLAGRTGELFF	TGTGCCAGCTCCCTAGCGGGGCGCACCGGGGAGCTGTTTTTT
TRBV2	many	16	TRBJ2-1	-	CASTFEVVLGNNEQFF	TGTGCCAGCACTTTCGAAGTTGTCCTCGGCAACAATGAGCAGTTCTTC
TRBV10-2	-	16	TRBJ2-5	TRBD2	CASSDGGGGRGETQYF	TGCGCCAGCAGTGATGGTGGCGGGGGGCGAGGGGAGACCCAGTACTTC
TRBV2	many	14	TRBJ2-5	TRBD2	CASKLGLAEETQYF	TGTGCCAGCAAGCTGGGACTAGCGGAAGAGACCCAGTACTTC
TRBV6-1	many	15	TRBJ2-7	TRBD2	CASSGNSGVSYEQYF	TGTGCCAGCAGTGGTAATAGCGGGGTTTCCTACGAGCAGTACTTC
TRBV2	many	14	TRBJ1-4	-	CASRREATNEKLFF	TGTGCCAGCAGACGTGAGGCAACTAATGAAAAACTGTTTTTT
TRBV20-1	many	13	TRBJ2-3	-	CSARGARLNAQYF	TGCAGTGCTCGGGGGGCACGCTTAAATGCGCAGTATTTT
TRBV12-3/TRBV12-4	many	14	TRBJ1-1	-	CASSSDRIKPEAFF	TGTGCCAGCAGTTCCGACAGGATTAAACCTGAAGCTTTCTTT
TRBV3-1	many	14	TRBJ1-2	-	CASSQGPADYGYTF	TGTGCCAGCAGCCAAGGGCCGGCGGACTATGGCTACACCTTC
TRBV25-1	many	13	TRBJ1-1	-	CASSDRGVTEAFF	TGTGCCAGCAGTGATAGGGGGGTGACTGAAGCTTTCTTT
TRBV28	many	17	TRBJ1-6	TRBD1	CASSTSGQGTYNSPLHF	TGTGCCAGCAGTACATCGGGACAGGGTACCTATAATTCACCCCTCCACTTT
TRBV5-1	-	13	TRBJ2-7	TRBD2	CASSPGLAGEQYF	TGCGCCAGCAGCCCGGGACTAGCGGGCGAGCAGTACTTC
TRBV5-1	many	14	TRBJ1-2	-	CASSRGVSGFGYTF	TGCGCCAGCAGCCGGGGAGTGTCAGGGTTTGGCTACACCTTC
TRBV20-1	-	15	TRBJ1-5	-	CSARSIGDQRQPQHF	TGCAGTGCTAGGTCTATCGGGGACCAACGGCAGCCCCAGCATTTT
TRBV11-2	many	13	TRBJ2-7	-	CASSLGLNGEQYF	TGTGCCAGCAGCTTGGGGTTAAACGGCGAGCAGTACTTC
TRBV9	-	18	TRBJ2-7	-	CASSATGTPGVGGREQYF	TGTGCCAGCAGCGCAACCGGGACACCCGGCGTCGGTGGTAGGGAGCAGTACTTC
TRBV7-9	many	14	TRBJ1-2	-	CASSLSQYDYGYTF	TGTGCCAGCAGCTTAAGTCAGTACGACTATGGCTACACCTTC
TRBV5-1	-	14	TRBJ1-6	-	CASSPGVQVSPLHF	TGCGCCAGCAGCCCAGGGGTTCAGGTTTCACCCCTCCACTTT
TRBV2	many	15	TRBJ2-5	-	CASYYTGNNPRTQYF	TGTGCCAGCTATTACACAGGGAATAACCCAAGGACCCAGTACTTC
TRBV28	few	15	TRBJ2-2	TRBD2	CASSLGGGTSGELFF	TGTGCCAGCAGTTTAGGCGGGGGGACTTCCGGGGAGCTGTTTTTT
TRBV11-3	many	15	TRBJ1-1	-	CASSISGRGNTEAFF	TGTGCCAGCAGCATCTCAGGCAGGGGAAACACTGAAGCTTTCTTT
TRBV5-1	many	17	TRBJ2-5	TRBD2	CASSLDRAGLAEETQYF	TGCGCCAGCAGCTTGGATCGAGCGGGGCTCGCAGAGGAGACCCAGTACTTC
TRBV7-2	-	13	TRBJ1-1	-	CASSLGGRPEAFF	TGTGCCAGCAGCTTAGGGGGCAGACCTGAAGCTTTCTTT
TRBV7-8	many	15	TRBJ2-2	TRBD2	CASSLTSGGSGELFF	TGTGCCAGCAGCTTAACTAGCGGGGGCTCCGGGGAGCTGTTTTTT
TRBV2	many	15	TRBJ2-1	-	CASSEHAGGYNEQFF	TGTGCCAGCAGTGAACACGCCGGGGGTTACAATGAGCAGTTCTTC
TRBV7-2	many	14	TRBJ2-1	-	CASSTTGSYNEQFF	TGTGCCAGCAGCACGACAGGATCCTACAATGAGCAGTTCTTC
TRBV20-1	few	14	TRBJ2-7	TRBD1	CSARDRQGAYEQYF	TGCAGTGCTAGAGATCGACAGGGGGCCTACGAGCAGTACTTC
TRBV19	-	16	TRBJ2-2	-	CASSIPAGRDTGELFF	TGTGCCAGTAGTATACCGGCGGGGCGCGACACCGGGGAGCTGTTTTTT
TRBV6-1	-	17	TRBJ1-5	TRBD1	CASSRAGQGAGNQPQHF	TGTGCCAGCAGCCGCGCGGGACAGGGGGCGGGTAATCAGCCCCAGCATTTT
TRBV12-3/TRBV12-4	-	15	TRBJ2-5	TRBD1	CASRWTGFIVETQYF	TGTGCCAGCAGGTGGACAGGGTTCATCGTGGAGACCCAGTACTTC
TRBV5-1	many	17	TRBJ2-2	TRBD2	CASSPRTSRGGAGELFF	TGCGCCAGCAGCCCAAGAACTTCGCGGGGGGGCGCCGGGGAGCTGTTTTTT
TRBV6-5	many	18	TRBJ1-1	TRBD1	CASSYHAGGASLRTEAFF	TGTGCCAGCAGTTACCACGCAGGGGGCGCATCTCTGAGGACTGAAGCTTTCTTT
TRBV18	-	12	TRBJ1-1	-	CASSAPGTEAFF	TGTGCCAGCTCAGCCCCAGGGACTGAAGCTTTCTTT
TRBV28	-	16	TRBJ1-5	TRBD1	CASRPTRTGGAEPQHF	TGTGCCAGCAGACCTACCCGGACAGGGGGCGCCGAGCCCCAGCATTTT
TRBV6-1	many	15	TRBJ2-7	TRBD1	CASSGTDNSPYEQYF	TGTGCCAGCAGCGGGACAGACAACTCCCCGTACGAGCAGTACTTC
TRBV19	few	13	TRBJ2-3	-	CASKMVSTDTQYF	TGTGCCAGCAAGATGGTTAGCACAGATACGCAGTATTTT
TRBV6-4	many	13	TRBJ1-1	-	CASSSGSDTEAFF	TGTGCCAGCAGTTCCGGATCAGACACTGAAGCTTTCTTT
TRBV12-3/TRBV12-4	many	14	TRBJ1-2	-	CASSATGLNYGYTF	TGTGCCAGCAGCGCAACAGGGCTCAACTATGGCTACACCTTC
TRBV7-9	-	12	TRBJ2-1	-	CASSLVAGEQFF	TGTGCCAGCTCGCTCGTCGCTGGTGAGCAGTTCTTC
TRBV5-4	-	15	TRBJ2-5	-	CASSSSTSAEETQYF	TGTGCCAGCAGCTCCTCGACCTCCGCGGAAGAGACCCAGTACTTC
TRBV20-1	many	14	TRBJ2-5	TRBD2	CSASGGAGQETQYF	TGCAGTGCTAGCGGGGGGGCGGGACAAGAGACCCAGTACTTC
TRBV6-2/TRBV6-3	many	12	TRBJ1-1	-	CASTGEDTEAFF	TGTGCCAGCACAGGGGAGGACACTGAAGCTTTCTTT
TRBV11-2	-	16	TRBJ2-7	TRBD1	CASRLGITGATYEQYF	TGTGCCAGCAGGTTGGGCATTACAGGGGCAACCTACGAGCAGTACTTC
TRBV9	-	16	TRBJ1-1	-	CASRGGKGTIDTEAFF	TGTGCCAGCAGGGGGGGGAAGGGGACGATAGACACTGAAGCTTTCTTT
TRBV11-2	many	17	TRBJ2-1	TRBD2	CASSLDPGTSVYNEQFF	TGTGCCAGCAGCTTAGATCCCGGGACTAGCGTTTACAATGAGCAGTTCTTC
TRBV13	many	16	TRBJ2-2	-	CASSLGLVAYTGELFF	TGTGCCAGCAGCTTAGGCCTCGTGGCCTACACCGGGGAGCTGTTTTTT
TRBV7-8	many	14	TRBJ1-2	-	CASSSPAGSYGYTF	TGTGCCAGCAGCTCCCCTGCGGGGTCATATGGCTACACCTTC
TRBV2	few	16	TRBJ1-3	-	CATRSGNALSGNTIYF	TGTGCCACGCGCTCGGGGAACGCTCTCTCTGGAAACACCATATATTTT
TRBV6-5	-	17	TRBJ2-6	-	CASSYTLSGGGANVLTF	TGTGCCAGCAGTTACACCCTTTCGGGCGGTGGGGCCAACGTCCTGACTTTC
TRBV2	-	14	TRBJ1-2	-	CASSEEGPPFGYTF	TGTGCCAGCAGTGAAGAGGGGCCCCCCTTTGGCTACACCTTC
TRBV6-5	-	15	TRBJ1-1	-	CASSYSRTENTEAFF	TGTGCCAGCAGTTACTCCAGGACCGAAAACACTGAAGCTTTCTTT
TRBV9	-	14	TRBJ2-5	-	CASSVAGSQDTQYF	TGTGCCAGCAGCGTAGCAGGCTCCCAAGATACCCAGTACTTC
TRBV30	few	13	TRBJ1-1	-	CAWSIRVGTEAFF	TGTGCCTGGAGTATTAGGGTGGGCACTGAAGCTTTCTTT
TRBV2	many	11	TRBJ1-1	-	CASRQESEAFF	TGTGCCAGCAGACAGGAATCTGAAGCTTTCTTT
TRBV3-1	many	15	TRBJ2-3	-	CASSQDAGITDTQYF	TGTGCCAGCAGCCAAGACGCGGGTATCACAGATACGCAGTATTTT
TRBV10-3	many	15	TRBJ1-2	-	CAISERVQPPAGYTF	TGTGCCATCAGTGAGCGAGTGCAGCCGCCGGCGGGCTACACCTTC
TRBV5-5	many	17	TRBJ2-5	TRBD2	CASSGGRTSGPQETQYF	TGTGCCAGCAGCGGAGGGCGGACTAGCGGACCTCAAGAGACCCAGTACTTC